The 14 T cell receptor beta chains presented below share a single source sample, sequenced in a study of T cell repertoires in cytomegalovirus infection. TCRdb used MiXCR to reprocess the reads, holding one entry per CDR3 protein. Of 310,000 or so distinct CDR3 sequences listed, just under 25% are singletons. These TCRs' antigens remain unknown. Sequencing was performed on cultured PBMCs, taken from culture after CMV antigen stimulation. These receptors were taken from a human donor in good health (CMV status not recorded). Some clones in this sample may be carry-over from other donors' samples.

About this clonotype itself: With a much larger clone just one base away, this may be a read error. The chain combines TRBV7-2 with TRBJ2-5, with a possible D match to TRBD1 (6 bases). This CDR3 has 13 amino acids. The V gene's germline CDR1 is SGHTA and CDR2 FQGNSA. Trimming left V 4 bases short and J 6 bases short, with 12 bases between. The CDR3 sequence: CASSSHREQTQYF. CDR3 sequence (DNA): TGTGCCAGCAGCTCACACAGGGAACAGACCCAGTACTTC.

The rearrangement uses TRBV27 and TRBJ2-2; 11 bases align to TRBD2. V lost 6 bases and J lost 7; bases outside the gene matches: 7. The V gene's germline CDR1 is MNHEY and CDR2 SMNVEV (reference sequence). The CDR3 runs to 15 residues. The CDR3 region is CASRTGTSGGGELFF. CDR3 coding DNA: TGTGCCAGCAGGACCGGGACTAGCGGTGGCGGGGAGCTGTTTTTT.

The CDR3 region is CASRSPGTSLQETQYF. The CDR3 nucleotides are TGTGCCAGCAGGTCGCCCGGGACTAGCTTACAAGAGACCCAGTACTTC. This chain joins TRBV11-2 and TRBJ2-5; 9 bases are a match to TRBD2. Germline V gene data show CDR1 as SGHAT and CDR2 as FQNNGV. The length of the CDR3 is 16 residues. V dropped 6 bases and J dropped 2; count of bases not matched to a gene: 10.

V usage is TRBV28 and J usage is TRBJ1-2, with TRBD1 matching over 8 bases. The CDR3 is made up of 15 amino acids. In germline, CDR1 is MDHEN, CDR2 SYDVKM. V dropped 7 bases and J dropped 5; count of bases not matched to a gene: 12. For the CDR3, the DNA is TGTGCCAGCACCCTGGGGCAGGGGGCAACGTATGGCTACACCTTC. It specifies CASTLGQGATYGYTF.

This chain joins TRBV5-4 and TRBJ2-1, with 9 positions matching TRBD2. Germline CDR1 is SGHNT and CDR2 is YYREEE (reference sequence). V gave up 3 bases and J gave up 7 bases; unmatched junction bases: 8. The length of the CDR3 is 15 residues. CDR3 bases: TGTGCCAGCAGCTCATCTAGCGGGGTTGAGAATGAGCAGTTCTTC. It yields the protein CASSSSSGVENEQFF.

This clonotype was counted between two and nine times. This sequence joins TRBV7-2 and TRBJ2-4; 7 nucleotides align to TRBD2. Trimming took 5 bases from V and 3 from J; bases not matched to a gene: 4. This CDR3 is 14 amino acids long. Germline V CDR1 and CDR2: SGHTA, FQGNSA. CDR3 protein: CASSIREGKNIQYF. The CDR3, as DNA: TGTGCCAGCAGCATTAGGGAGGGCAAAAACATTCAGTACTTC.

This chain joins TRBV10-3 and TRBJ2-7; D not resolved. Trimming shortened V by 11 bases and J by 6 bases, and 14 bases separated the two germline ends. The CDR3 is 11 amino acids. Germline CDR1 is ENHRY and CDR2 is SYGVKD. The CDR3 DNA is TGTGCCGTGACGGGCCCCTCCGAGCAGTACTTC. Residues: CAVTGPSEQYF.

The gene calls are TRBV12-3 or TRBV12-4 and TRBJ2-1; D uncertain. V was clipped by 5 bases and J by 4 bases, with 15 bases between them. This CDR3 region has 15 residues. The chain's CDR3 is CASSPRLALYNEQFF. The CDR3 DNA follows: TGTGCCAGCAGTCCCCGACTGGCTTTGTACAATGAGCAGTTCTTC.

In the case of this clonotype: The conserved phenylalanine or tryptophan is not found at the CDR3 terminus, so this likely reflects a read error. V and J are TRBV15 and TRBJ2-1; 9 bases agree with TRBD2. Germline values: CDR1 LNHNV, CDR2 YYDKDF (reference sequence). The CDR3 sequence is 15 residues long. Trimming at V came to 1 base and at J to 10 bases, leaving 8 bases not matched to a gene. The CDR3 coding sequence is TGTGCCACCAGCAGAGTGGCGGGAGGGCGGGGGGAGCAGTTCCTC. This sequence encodes CATSRVAGGRGEQFL.

This clonotype is judged medium-sized. The V gene is TRBV7-2, the J gene TRBJ2-2, with 7 bases lining up with TRBD2. The CDR3 has 16 residues. CDR1 is SGHTA and CDR2 is FQGNSA in the germline V gene. After removal of 1 base from V and 4 bases from J, the junction contained 6 bases not matched to a gene. The CDR3: CASSLGGGLTTGELFF. As DNA, the CDR3 is TGTGCCAGCAGCTTAGGGGGGGGACTAACCACCGGGGAGCTGTTTTTT.

This clonotype was seen a few times. The V and J genes are TRBV4-1 and TRBJ2-5; 8 bases agree with TRBD2. CDR3 size: 16 residues. Germline V gene lookup returns CDR1 MGHRA and CDR2 YSYEKL. V was clipped by 0 bases and J by 1 base; unmatched bases: 4. The CDR3 loop is CASSQDITSGQETQYF. In DNA, the CDR3 is TGCGCCAGCAGCCAAGATATTACTAGCGGCCAAGAGACCCAGTACTTC.

This clonotype was observed a handful of times. The CDR3 coding sequence is TGTGCCAGCAGCTTTCCGTCATACTATGGCTACACCTTC. Translation: CASSFPSYYGYTF. V and J are TRBV7-9 and TRBJ1-2; no clear D. Trimming took 3 bases from V and 3 from J, leaving 8 bases between them. Germline V gene lookup returns CDR1 SEHNR and CDR2 FQNEAQ (reference sequence). CDR3 length: 13 residues.

The rearrangement links TRBV12-5 to TRBJ1-2, with 9 bases lining up with TRBD1. The J segment lost 8 bases and the V segment lost 3 bases, leaving 10 bases of the junction unmatched. Germline CDR1 is LGHNT and CDR2 is FRNRAP. The CDR3 totals 15 residues. CDR3 nucleotides: TGTGCTAGTGGTTTCCCCGGACAGGGGACGAGGGGCTACACCTTC. Amino acids: CASGFPGQGTRGYTF.

The chain carries TRBV6-2 or TRBV6-3 and TRBJ2-4, with 8 bases identical to TRBD2. This CDR3 has 15 residues. Trimming took 7 bases from V and 0 from J; bases not matched to a gene: 5. The germline gives CDR1 MNHEY, CDR2 SVGEGT. The CDR3 protein is CASKSGGAAKNIQYF. The CDR3 coding sequence is TGTGCCAGCAAATCCGGGGGGGCAGCCAAAAACATTCAGTACTTC.